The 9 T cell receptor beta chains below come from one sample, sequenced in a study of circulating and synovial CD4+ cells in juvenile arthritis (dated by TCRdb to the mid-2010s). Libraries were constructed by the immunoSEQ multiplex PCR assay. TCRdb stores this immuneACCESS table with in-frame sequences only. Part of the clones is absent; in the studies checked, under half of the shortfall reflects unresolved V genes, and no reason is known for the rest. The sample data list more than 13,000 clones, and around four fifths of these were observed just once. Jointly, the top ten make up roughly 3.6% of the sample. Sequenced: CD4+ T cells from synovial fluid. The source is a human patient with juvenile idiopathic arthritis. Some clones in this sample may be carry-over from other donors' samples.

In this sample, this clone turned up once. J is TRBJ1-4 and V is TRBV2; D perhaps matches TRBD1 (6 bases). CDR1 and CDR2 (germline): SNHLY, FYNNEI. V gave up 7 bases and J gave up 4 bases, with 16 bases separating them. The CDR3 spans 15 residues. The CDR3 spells CASILDRTDNEKLFF. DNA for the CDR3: TGTGCCAGCATCTTGGATAGGACAGATAATGAAAAACTGTTTTTT.

The CDR3 loop is CASRLTGTESNQPQHF. The DNA for the CDR3 is TGTGCCAGCAGGCTTACCGGGACAGAGAGCAATCAGCCCCAGCATTTT. V gene TRBV4-2 combines with J gene TRBJ1-5; 7 bases align to TRBD1. Germline lookup yields CDR1 LGHNA and CDR2 YNFKEQ. V lost 6 bases and J lost 1; bases outside the gene matches: 9. This CDR3 has 16 residues.

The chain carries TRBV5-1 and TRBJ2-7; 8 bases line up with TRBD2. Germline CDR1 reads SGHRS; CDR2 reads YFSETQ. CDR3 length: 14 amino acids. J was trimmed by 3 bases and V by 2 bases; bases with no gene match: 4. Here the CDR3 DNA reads TGCGCCAGCAGCTTTTCCGGGACTAGCTACGAGCAGTACTTC. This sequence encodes CASSFSGTSYEQYF.

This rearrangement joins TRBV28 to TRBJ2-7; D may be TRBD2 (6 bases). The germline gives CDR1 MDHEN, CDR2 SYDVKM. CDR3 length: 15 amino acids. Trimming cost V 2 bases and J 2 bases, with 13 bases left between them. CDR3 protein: CASSLGGQGTYEQYF. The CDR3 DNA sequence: TGTGCCAGCAGTTTAGGAGGGCAGGGAACCTACGAGCAGTACTTC.

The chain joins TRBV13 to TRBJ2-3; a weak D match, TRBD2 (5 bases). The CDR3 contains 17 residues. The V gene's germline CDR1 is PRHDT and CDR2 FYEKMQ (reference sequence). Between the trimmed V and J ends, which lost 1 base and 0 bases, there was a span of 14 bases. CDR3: CASSLAEVEVSTDTQYF. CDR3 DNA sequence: TGTGCCAGCAGCTTAGCGGAGGTTGAGGTTAGCACAGATACGCAGTATTTT.

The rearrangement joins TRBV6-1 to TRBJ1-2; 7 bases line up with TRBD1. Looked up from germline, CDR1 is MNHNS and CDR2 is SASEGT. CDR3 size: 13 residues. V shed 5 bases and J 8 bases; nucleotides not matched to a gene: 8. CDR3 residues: CASSKMQGVGYTF. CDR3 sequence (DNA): TGTGCCAGCAGTAAAATGCAGGGGGTCGGCTACACCTTC.

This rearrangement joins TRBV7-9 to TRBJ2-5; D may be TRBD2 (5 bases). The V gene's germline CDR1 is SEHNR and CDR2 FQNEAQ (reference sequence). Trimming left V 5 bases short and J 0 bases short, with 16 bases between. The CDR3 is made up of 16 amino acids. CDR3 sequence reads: CASSPIEREYQETQYF. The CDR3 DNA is TGTGCCAGCAGCCCCATTGAAAGGGAGTACCAAGAGACCCAGTACTTC.

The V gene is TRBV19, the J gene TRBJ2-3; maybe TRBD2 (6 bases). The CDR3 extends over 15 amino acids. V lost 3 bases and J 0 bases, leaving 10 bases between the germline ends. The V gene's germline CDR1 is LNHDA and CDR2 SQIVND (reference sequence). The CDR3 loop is CASSMGLASTDTQYF. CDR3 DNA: TGTGCCAGTAGTATGGGGCTAGCGAGCACAGATACGCAGTATTTT.

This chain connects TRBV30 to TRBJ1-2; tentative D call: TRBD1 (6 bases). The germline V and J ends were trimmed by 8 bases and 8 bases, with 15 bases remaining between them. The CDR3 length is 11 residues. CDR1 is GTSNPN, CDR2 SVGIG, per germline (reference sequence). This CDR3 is CASGGAGGYTF. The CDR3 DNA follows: TGTGCCAGCGGGGGGGCGGGGGGCTACACCTTC.